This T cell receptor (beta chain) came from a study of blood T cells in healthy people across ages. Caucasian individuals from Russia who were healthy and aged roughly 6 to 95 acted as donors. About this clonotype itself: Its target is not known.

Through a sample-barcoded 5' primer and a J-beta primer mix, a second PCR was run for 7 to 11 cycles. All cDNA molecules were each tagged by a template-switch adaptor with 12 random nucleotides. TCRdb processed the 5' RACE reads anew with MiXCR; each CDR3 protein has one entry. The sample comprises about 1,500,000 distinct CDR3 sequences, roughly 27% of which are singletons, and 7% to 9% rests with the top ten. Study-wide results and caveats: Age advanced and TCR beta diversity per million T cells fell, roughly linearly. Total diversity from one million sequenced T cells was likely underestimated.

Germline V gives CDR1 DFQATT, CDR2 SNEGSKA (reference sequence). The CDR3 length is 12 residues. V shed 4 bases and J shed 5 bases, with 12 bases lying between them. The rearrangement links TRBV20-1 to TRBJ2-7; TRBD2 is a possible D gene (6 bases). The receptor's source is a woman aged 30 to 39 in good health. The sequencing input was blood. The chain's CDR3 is CSAKDYEHEQYF. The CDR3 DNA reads TGCAGTGCTAAGGACTATGAACACGAGCAGTACTTC.